This TCR beta chain appears in the sequencing data of a study of control samples from healthy donors and cancer patients. Only in-frame clones appear in the TCRdb table, and some are missing; sequencing was by immunoSEQ multiplex PCR. The table lists about 28,000 clones, 91% of them singletons. From germline, CDR1 is MNHEY and CDR2 SVGEGT. V shed 2 bases and J shed 7 bases, with 11 bases lying between them. This CDR3 spans 14 amino acids. This chain uses TRBV6-2 or TRBV6-3 with TRBJ2-2, with D perhaps being TRBD1 or TRBD2 (6 bases each). Sequenced material: PBMCs. The receptor was isolated from a man aged 45-60 years with lung cancer. The chain's CDR3 is CASSYGGHGGELFF. The CDR3 region has the DNA TGTGCCAGCAGTTACGGGGGGCACGGCGGGGAGCTGTTTTTT.